One sample yielded the 3 T cell receptor beta chains listed below, sequenced in a study of control samples from healthy donors and cancer patients. Profiled with immunoSEQ multiplex PCR; TCRdb holds only in-frame clones, not every one. The sample holds about 43,000 clones, roughly 94% seen once. Sequencing was carried out using blood. These receptors came from a man between 60 and 70 years old in good health.

V is TRBV6-6 and J is TRBJ2-1; D is unresolved. V lost 0 bases and J lost 10, with 7 bases in between. Germline V CDR1 and CDR2: MNHNY, SVGAGI (reference sequence). This CDR3 has 12 residues. The CDR3 DNA is TGTGCCAGCAGTTACTCGGTGGACGAGCAGTTCTTC. Translated: CASSYSVDEQFF.

This clone was detected once. The chain employs TRBV7-4 and TRBJ1-1, with D maybe TRBD1 (5 bases). Trimming removed 3 bases at V and 3 bases at J, with 17 bases between. The CDR3 has 16 residues. Germline V gives CDR1 SGHVT, CDR2 SQSDAQ. CDR3 nucleotides: TGTGCCAGCAGCTTCCCCACCGGGACGGGGGACACTGAAGCTTTCTTT. Translation: CASSFPTGTGDTEAFF.

This rearrangement joins TRBV6-4 to TRBJ2-7, with a possible D match to TRBD2 (6 bases). The V gene lost 4 bases and the J gene lost 6 bases, with 19 bases spanning the gap. The CDR3 totals 15 residues. Looked up from germline, CDR1 is MRHNA and CDR2 is SNTAGT. CDR3 in amino acids: CASSANAGPYGEQYF. For the CDR3, the DNA is TGTGCCAGCAGTGCAAATGCGGGGCCTTATGGCGAGCAGTACTTC.